The rows below give T cell receptor beta chains drawn from one sample of a study of cytotoxic CD8 clonotypes in ibrutinib-treated CLL. Sequenced by immunoSEQ multiplex PCR; TCRdb stores in-frame clones only, minus some. The table records 200,000 to 250,000 clones, around three quarters of them present only once. Source: PBMCs, taken after 24 months of ibrutinib treatment. Source of these receptors: a human donor with chronic lymphocytic leukemia. The CDR3 runs from the conserved cysteine through the conserved F or W. A D gene is named only where the DNA matches it firmly. Not every row has a clone size; where given, it reads once, few, many or a size class.

J gene: TRBJ2-1
V gene: TRBV6-6
D gene: TRBD2
clone size: NA
CDR3 DNA: TGTGCCAGCAGTTACTCTACTAGCGGAAACAATGAGCAGTTCTTC
CDR3 protein: CASSYSTSGNNEQFF

J gene: TRBJ1-4
V gene: TRBV27
D gene: NA
clone size: NA
CDR3 DNA: TGTGCCAGCAGTTCTAGTGTAGGGGGTTATGAAAAACTGTTTTTT
CDR3 protein: CASSSSVGGYEKLFF

J gene: TRBJ2-5
V gene: TRBV6-6
D gene: NA
clone size: few
CDR3 DNA: TGTGCCAGCAGTAGCAATGGGGGAAAGACCCAGTACTTC
CDR3 protein: CASSSNGGKTQYF

J gene: TRBJ1-3
V gene: TRBV29-1
D gene: NA
clone size: NA
CDR3 DNA: TGCAGCGTTGTCCCCAGGGTAGCTGGAAACACCATATATTTT
CDR3 protein: CSVVPRVAGNTIYF

J gene: TRBJ2-2
V gene: TRBV5-1
D gene: TRBD1
clone size: NA
CDR3 DNA: TGCGCCAGCAGCGCCGGACAGGGGTTAGCCGGGGAGCTGTTTTTT
CDR3 protein: CASSAGQGLAGELFF

J gene: TRBJ2-7
V gene: TRBV5-6
D gene: NA
clone size: NA
CDR3 DNA: TGTGCCAGCTCGCGGGGGCAGTTGCAATACGAGCAGTACTTC
CDR3 protein: CASSRGQLQYEQYF

J gene: TRBJ2-1
V gene: TRBV9
D gene: NA
clone size: once
CDR3 DNA: TGTGCCAGCAGCGTAGATGTGGGACCATACAATGAGCAGTTCTTC
CDR3 protein: CASSVDVGPYNEQFF

J gene: TRBJ2-7
V gene: TRBV9
D gene: NA
clone size: NA
CDR3 DNA: TGTGCCAGCAGCGTTTACGACGGCCACTCCTACGAGCAGTACTTC
CDR3 protein: CASSVYDGHSYEQYF

J gene: TRBJ2-2
V gene: TRBV21-1
D gene: NA
clone size: NA
CDR3 DNA: TGTGCCAGCAGCAAAATCCCCCCTCGTTTCGGGAGGATCGACACCGGGGAGCTGTTTTTT
CDR3 protein: CASSKIPPRFGRIDTGELFF

J gene: TRBJ1-1
V gene: TRBV6-1
D gene: NA
clone size: NA
CDR3 DNA: TGTGCCAGCAGTGATTTGGTGGGCCTTAACACTGAAGCTTTCTTT
CDR3 protein: CASSDLVGLNTEAFF

J gene: TRBJ1-1
V gene: TRBV7-9
D gene: NA
clone size: NA
CDR3 DNA: TGTGCCAGCAGCTGGCGTGGAGGCACTGAAGCTTTCTTT
CDR3 protein: CASSWRGGTEAFF

J gene: TRBJ2-5
V gene: TRBV5-1
D gene: NA
clone size: once
CDR3 DNA: TGCGCCAGCAGCTTGGTTGAGGAGACCCAGTACTTC
CDR3 protein: CASSLVEETQYF

J gene: TRBJ2-5
V gene: TRBV18
D gene: TRBD1
clone size: NA
CDR3 DNA: TGTGCCAGCTCACGGGGACAGAGCCCTGAGACCCAGTACTTC
CDR3 protein: CASSRGQSPETQYF

J gene: TRBJ2-7
V gene: TRBV19
D gene: TRBD1
clone size: NA
CDR3 DNA: TGTGCCAGTAGTATACCGGGACAGGGTGGGAAGCAGTACTTC
CDR3 protein: CASSIPGQGGKQYF

J gene: TRBJ1-5
V gene: TRBV21-1
D gene: NA
clone size: NA
CDR3 DNA: TGTGCCAGCAGCAAAGCTCCCCTGAGCAATCAGCCCCAGCATTTT
CDR3 protein: CASSKAPLSNQPQHF

J gene: TRBJ2-3
V gene: TRBV7-3
D gene: TRBD2
clone size: NA
CDR3 DNA: TGTGCCAGCAGCTCCTCCGCCGGTAGCGGGAGGGCCGCTACGCAGTATTTT
CDR3 protein: CASSSSAGSGRAATQYF

J gene: TRBJ1-2
V gene: TRBV7-9
D gene: NA
clone size: few
CDR3 DNA: TGTGCCAGCAGCTTAGTGGGGTTCTATGGCTACACCTTC
CDR3 protein: CASSLVGFYGYTF

J gene: TRBJ2-1
V gene: TRBV28
D gene: TRBD2
clone size: NA
CDR3 DNA: TGTGCCCTCGAACCCCCGTTGCGGGAGGACTCCTCCTACAATGAGCAGTTCTTC
CDR3 protein: CALEPPLREDSSYNEQFF

J gene: TRBJ2-1
V gene: TRBV7-9
D gene: NA
clone size: few
CDR3 DNA: TGTGCCAGCACCAGTAGGATAAACCCTGACAATGAGCAGTTCTTC
CDR3 protein: CASTSRINPDNEQFF

J gene: TRBJ2-3
V gene: TRBV19
D gene: TRBD2
clone size: few
CDR3 DNA: TGTGCCAGTAGTCAACTAGCGGGAGGGCCAACCTTCACAGATACGCAGTATTTT
CDR3 protein: CASSQLAGGPTFTDTQYF

J gene: TRBJ1-2
V gene: TRBV30
D gene: NA
clone size: few
CDR3 DNA: TGTGCCTGGGGAGTGGGCGGCTACACCTTC
CDR3 protein: CAWGVGGYTF

J gene: TRBJ2-1
V gene: TRBV9
D gene: NA
clone size: NA
CDR3 DNA: TGTGCCAGCAGCGTAGGGTTCATTACCGACGATGAGCAGTTCTTC
CDR3 protein: CASSVGFITDDEQFF

J gene: TRBJ1-2
V gene: TRBV6-5
D gene: TRBD1
clone size: NA
CDR3 DNA: TGTGCCAGCAGGACAGGGGCCTATGGCTACACCTTC
CDR3 protein: CASRTGAYGYTF

J gene: TRBJ2-3
V gene: TRBV30
D gene: TRBD1
clone size: NA
CDR3 DNA: TGTGCCTGGGCCCCCGTCGAGGGACAGGGGTTTGAGGTCACAGATACGCAGTATTTT
CDR3 protein: CAWAPVEGQGFEVTDTQYF

J gene: TRBJ2-7
V gene: TRBV27
D gene: TRBD1
clone size: NA
CDR3 DNA: TGTGCCAGCAGTCCCAGACAGGGGGCCCTCTACGAGCAGTACTTC
CDR3 protein: CASSPRQGALYEQYF

J gene: TRBJ2-7
V gene: TRBV27
D gene: TRBD2
clone size: NA
CDR3 DNA: TGTGCCAGCAGTTCCCCACCGGGACTAAGGCAGGCCGAGCAGTACTTC
CDR3 protein: CASSSPPGLRQAEQYF

J gene: TRBJ2-7
V gene: TRBV2
D gene: TRBD1
clone size: NA
CDR3 DNA: TGTGCCAGCAACCCCGGACAGGCCTCCTACGAGCAGTACTTC
CDR3 protein: CASNPGQASYEQYF

J gene: TRBJ1-5
V gene: TRBV7-2
D gene: NA
clone size: NA
CDR3 DNA: TGTGCCAGCAGCTTAGTTATTTTGGACCCTAGCAATCAGCCCCAGCATTTT
CDR3 protein: CASSLVILDPSNQPQHF

J gene: TRBJ1-4
V gene: TRBV2
D gene: NA
clone size: NA
CDR3 DNA: TGTGCCAGCAGTGAATTGGGGCAGGATAATGAAAAACTGTTTTTT
CDR3 protein: CASSELGQDNEKLFF

J gene: TRBJ1-5
V gene: TRBV27
D gene: TRBD1
clone size: NA
CDR3 DNA: TGTGCCAGCAGTCGGACAGGGAGGCGGCAGCCCCAGCATTTT
CDR3 protein: CASSRTGRRQPQHF

J gene: TRBJ1-4
V gene: TRBV28
D gene: NA
clone size: NA
CDR3 DNA: TGTGCCAGCAGCTCAGGGGTTGCAACTAATGAAAAACTGTTTTTT
CDR3 protein: CASSSGVATNEKLFF

J gene: TRBJ2-1
V gene: TRBV5-4
D gene: NA
clone size: NA
CDR3 DNA: TGTGCCACCAGGGACCTGAATGAGCAGTTCTTC
CDR3 protein: CATRDLNEQFF

J gene: TRBJ1-2
V gene: TRBV28
D gene: NA
clone size: NA
CDR3 DNA: TGTGCCATCCTCGGGACTCAAGATGGCTACACCTTC
CDR3 protein: CAILGTQDGYTF

J gene: TRBJ2-1
V gene: TRBV5-1
D gene: TRBD2
clone size: NA
CDR3 DNA: TGCGCCAGCAGCTTGGTTGTTGGGCATAGCGGGAGGGAAGGAAATGAGCAGTTCTTC
CDR3 protein: CASSLVVGHSGREGNEQFF

J gene: TRBJ2-2
V gene: TRBV5-1
D gene: TRBD2
clone size: NA
CDR3 DNA: TGCGCCAGCAGCTTGACGGGGGGAACCTCCGGGGAGCTGTTTTTT
CDR3 protein: CASSLTGGTSGELFF

J gene: TRBJ1-2
V gene: TRBV28
D gene: NA
clone size: NA
CDR3 DNA: TGTGCCAGCAGTTTACCTGGGGCTGCTAACTATGGCTACACCTTC
CDR3 protein: CASSLPGAANYGYTF

J gene: TRBJ1-2
V gene: TRBV30
D gene: NA
clone size: once
CDR3 DNA: TGTGCCTGGAGGGCCTTGAACTATGGCTACACCTTC
CDR3 protein: CAWRALNYGYTF

J gene: TRBJ2-1
V gene: TRBV9
D gene: NA
clone size: NA
CDR3 DNA: TGTGCCAGCAGCACCCGAGCGTGGGGCAATGAGCAGTTCTTC
CDR3 protein: CASSTRAWGNEQFF

J gene: TRBJ2-7
V gene: TRBV19
D gene: NA
clone size: NA
CDR3 DNA: TGTGCCAGTAGTATAGACCCTCCGGGGACCTCGGCGGGCGAGCAGTACTTC
CDR3 protein: CASSIDPPGTSAGEQYF

J gene: TRBJ2-3
V gene: TRBV5-6
D gene: TRBD2
clone size: NA
CDR3 DNA: TGTGCCAGCAGCTTGAGGGGTGGGAGGGCAGATACGCAGTATTTT
CDR3 protein: CASSLRGGRADTQYF

J gene: TRBJ2-5
V gene: TRBV5-1
D gene: NA
clone size: NA
CDR3 DNA: TGCGCCAGCTCCCCCGGGCAGCGAGTTGAGACCCAGTACTTC
CDR3 protein: CASSPGQRVETQYF

J gene: TRBJ1-2
V gene: TRBV29-1
D gene: TRBD1
clone size: NA
CDR3 DNA: TGCAGCGTTGCCCCTACAGGGGCGTACGGCTACACCTTC
CDR3 protein: CSVAPTGAYGYTF